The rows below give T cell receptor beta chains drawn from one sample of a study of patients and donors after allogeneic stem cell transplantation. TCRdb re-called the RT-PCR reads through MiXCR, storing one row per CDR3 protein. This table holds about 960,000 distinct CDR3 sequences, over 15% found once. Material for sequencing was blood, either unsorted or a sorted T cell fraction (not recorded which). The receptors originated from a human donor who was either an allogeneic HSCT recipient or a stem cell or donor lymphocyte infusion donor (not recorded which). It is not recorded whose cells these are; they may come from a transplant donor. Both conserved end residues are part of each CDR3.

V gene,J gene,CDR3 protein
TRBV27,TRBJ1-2,CASSSRQGRYTF
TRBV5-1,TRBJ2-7,CASRADRGYSYEQYF
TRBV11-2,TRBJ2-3,CASSEVGGGGGRDTQYF
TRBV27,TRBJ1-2,CASSALGPNYGYTF
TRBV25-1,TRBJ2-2,CASSEYRGDSGELFF
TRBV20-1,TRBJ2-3,CSALMGQDKSSPDTQYF
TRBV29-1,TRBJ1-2,CSVEGPGARDGYTF
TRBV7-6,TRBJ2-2,CASSPERSGELFF
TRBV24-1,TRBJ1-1,CATTDLKQGIMNTEAFF
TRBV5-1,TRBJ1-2,CASSLETDRDPYTF
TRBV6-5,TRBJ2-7,CASSYSFRQGYEQYF
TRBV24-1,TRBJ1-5,CATSEWGTGHEPQHF
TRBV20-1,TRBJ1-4,CSATGSNEKLFF
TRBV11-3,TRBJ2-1,CASTLNDNEQFF
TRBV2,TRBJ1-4,CASRRDSPLRGKLFF
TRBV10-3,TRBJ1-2,CAISGGRGEGYTF
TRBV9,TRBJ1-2,CASSVQTGNYGYTF
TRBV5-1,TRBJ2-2,CASREVGLAGELFF
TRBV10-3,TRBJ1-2,CAIGVDAGTAITPYGYTF
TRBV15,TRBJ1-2,CATSSFGSPDGYTF
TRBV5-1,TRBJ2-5,CASRMTVIRETQYF
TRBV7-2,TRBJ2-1,CASSSRSGANEQFF